This T cell receptor beta chain was captured by sequencing in a study of blood T cell repertoires in COVID-19. At the level of the study: From T cells, B-cell-depleted T cells, or PBMCs came the material, which was cDNA or gDNA.

Trimming shortened V by 4 bases and J by 3 bases, and 16 bases separated the two germline ends. Germline V gene lookup returns CDR1 MGHRA and CDR2 YSYEKL. This CDR3 comprises 15 residues. Study processing details: Cell counts per sample came from amplifying reference gene primers. The data were produced by immunoSEQ multiplex PCR, yet TCRdb's version contains in-frame clones alone and is incomplete. Clonal size and the V and J genes are those of that table, whereas D and trimming came from the DNA. The sample lists over 150,000 clones, roughly 80% occurring once. This clone was counted between two and nine times.

The sequenced sample was peripheral blood. The TCR originated in a woman between 45 and 60 years old with acute or convalescent COVID-19. The chain uses TRBV4-1 and TRBJ2-7; tentatively, D is TRBD2 (6 bases). CDR3 residues: CASSLRVGEDYEQYF. The CDR3 DNA follows: TGCGCCAGCAGCCTGAGGGTCGGGGAGGACTACGAGCAGTACTTC.